These 4 T cell receptor beta chains share one sample of origin, sequenced in a study of blood T cell repertoires in COVID-19. The repertoire was sequenced with immunoSEQ multiplex PCR; TCRdb's copy has only in-frame clones and lacks some. Counted here are approximately 230,000 clones, roughly 89% occurring once; the ten biggest clones make up roughly 3.7%. The sample was PBMCs or T cells enriched from blood (not recorded which). Source of these receptors: a woman in her 30s who had recovered from COVID-19.

The CDR3 loop reads CASSPYSGTAYNSPLHF. CDR3 nucleotide sequence: TGTGCCAGCAGCCCATACTCCGGGACAGCCTATAATTCACCCCTCCACTTT. This chain joins TRBV9 and TRBJ1-6, with TRBD1 identical over 7 bases. The CDR3 length is 17 residues. Germline V CDR1 and CDR2: SGDLS, YYNGEE. The J segment lost 2 bases and the V segment lost 4 bases, leaving 9 bases of the junction unmatched.

CDR3 nucleotides: TGTGCCAGCAGGGGGACAGAGCAAGAGACCCAGTACTTC. Translation gives CASRGTEQETQYF. J is TRBJ2-5 and V is TRBV19, with TRBD1 identical over 7 bases. The germline V gene has CDR1 LNHDA and CDR2 SQIVND (reference sequence). V lost 9 bases and J lost 2; bases outside the gene matches: 6. The CDR3 has 13 amino acids.

The V gene is TRBV7-8, the J gene TRBJ1-5; D is undetermined. Between the trimmed V and J ends, which lost 0 bases and 5 bases, there was a span of 8 bases. This CDR3 has 14 residues. Germline CDR1 reads SGHVS; CDR2 reads FQNEAQ. CDR3 nucleotides: TGTGCCAGCAGCTTAGCTTTGTATGATCAGCCCCAGCATTTT. Amino acids: CASSLALYDQPQHF.

J is TRBJ1-5 and V is TRBV30; D possibly corresponds to TRBD1 (5 bases). CDR1 GTSNPN and CDR2 SVGIG come from the germline V gene (reference sequence). The CDR3 sequence is 16 residues long. V was clipped by 2 bases and J by 0 bases, with 14 bases between them. DNA for the CDR3: TGTGCCTGGAGTAGGGGAGGGACTTATAGCAATCAGCCCCAGCATTTT. This gives the protein CAWSRGGTYSNQPQHF.